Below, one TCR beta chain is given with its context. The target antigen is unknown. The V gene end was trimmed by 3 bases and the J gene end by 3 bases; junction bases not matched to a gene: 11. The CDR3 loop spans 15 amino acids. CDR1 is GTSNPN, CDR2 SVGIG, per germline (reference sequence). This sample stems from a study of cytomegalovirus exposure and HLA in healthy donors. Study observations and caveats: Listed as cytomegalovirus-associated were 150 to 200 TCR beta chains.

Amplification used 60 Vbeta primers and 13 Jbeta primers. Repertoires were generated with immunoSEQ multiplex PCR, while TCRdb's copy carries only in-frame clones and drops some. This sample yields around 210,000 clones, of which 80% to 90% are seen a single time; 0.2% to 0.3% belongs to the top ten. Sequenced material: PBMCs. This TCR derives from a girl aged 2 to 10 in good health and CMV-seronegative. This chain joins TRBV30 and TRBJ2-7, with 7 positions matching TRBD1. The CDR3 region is CAWRPQTGLRYEQYF. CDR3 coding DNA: TGTGCCTGGAGGCCCCAGACAGGGCTTCGCTACGAGCAGTACTTC.